A single sample is the source of the 20 T cell receptor beta chains below, sequenced in a study of beta chain features in type 1 diabetes. The authors reverse transcribed all of the isolated RNA, so sequencing captured expressed TCRB transcripts. The assay was immunoSEQ multiplex PCR, and TCRdb's table has in-frame clones only and misses some. The table includes approximately 150,000 clones, 7.5% to 10% detected once. Sequenced: central memory CD4+ T cells from blood. Receptors originate from a woman under 30 in good health.

The chain carries TRBV7-2 and TRBJ1-2, with D perhaps matching TRBD1 (5 bases). Trimming stripped 3 bases from V and 11 bases from J, with 25 bases between. CDR3 size: 16 residues. From germline, CDR1 is SGHTA and CDR2 FQGNSA. CDR3 residues: CASSFGGSQSVTSYTF. The CDR3 DNA reads TGTGCCAGCAGCTTTGGGGGGAGTCAGTCTGTAACCTCTTACACCTTC.

This clone was found a few times. This chain connects TRBV7-2 to TRBJ2-7, with 8 bases matching TRBD2. This CDR3 has 15 amino acids. CDR1 SGHTA and CDR2 FQGNSA come from the germline V gene. J gave up 6 bases and V 1 base, and 8 bases lay outside the gene matches. The CDR3 DNA reads TGTGCCAGCAGCTTAGTAACGGGGGGGATCGGCGAGCAGTACTTC. It encodes CASSLVTGGIGEQYF.

The CDR3 DNA follows: TGTGCCAGCAGTTACGGGCGCGGGGAGCTGTTTTTT. Translating it yields CASSYGRGELFF. The rearrangement links TRBV6-5 to TRBJ2-2; D uncertain. The CDR3 length is 12 residues. The germline V gene encodes CDR1 MNHEY and CDR2 SVGAGI. V lost 2 bases, J lost 7 bases, and 5 bases lay in between.

This clone was picked up a small number of times. The rearrangement uses TRBV7-2 and TRBJ2-5, with D hard to call. Trimming shortened V by 6 bases and J by 1 base, and 6 bases separated the two germline ends. Germline loops: CDR1 SGHTA, CDR2 FQGNSA. The CDR3 is 12 residues long. CDR3 sequence reads: CASREIQETQYF. As DNA, the CDR3 is TGTGCCAGCAGGGAGATCCAAGAGACCCAGTACTTC.

In its sample, this clone was seen a few times. CDR3 DNA sequence: TGCGCCAGCAGCTCCACTGCGGGGGCAGGGACTGAAGCTTTCTTT. Amino acids: CASSSTAGAGTEAFF. This chain uses TRBV5-1 with TRBJ1-1, with D maybe TRBD1 (6 bases). Germline V gene lookup returns CDR1 SGHRS and CDR2 YFSETQ. The CDR3 is 15 amino acids. Trimming shortened V by 3 bases and J by 5 bases, and 17 bases separated the two germline ends.

This clone was counted only a few times. This rearrangement joins TRBV11-2 to TRBJ1-4; D is unresolved. Germline V lookup: CDR1 SGHAT, CDR2 FQNNGV. Between the trimmed V and J ends, which lost 0 bases and 5 bases, there was a span of 7 bases. The CDR3 length is 14 residues. The CDR3 sequence is CASSLDLINEKLFF. CDR3 sequence (DNA): TGTGCCAGCAGCTTAGATCTTATAAATGAAAAACTGTTTTTT.

The chain recombines TRBV5-1 with TRBJ1-3; D gene ambiguous. Germline V gene sequence: CDR1 SGHRS, CDR2 YFSETQ. CDR3 size: 13 residues. The ends were cut back, 1 base at V and 4 bases at J, with 6 bases in the middle. This CDR3 reads CASSLRSGNTIYF. The CDR3 DNA sequence: TGCGCCAGCAGCTTGAGAAGCGGAAACACCATATATTTT.

This clone was counted ten times or more. V and J are TRBV7-2 and TRBJ2-7; D not certain. This CDR3 spans 14 amino acids. Germline loops: CDR1 SGHTA, CDR2 FQGNSA. The germline V and J ends were trimmed by 0 bases and 3 bases, with 9 bases remaining between them. CDR3 loop: CASSLAASNYEQYF. The CDR3 DNA reads as TGTGCCAGCAGCTTAGCGGCCAGTAACTACGAGCAGTACTTC.

A few counts support this clone. The rearrangement uses TRBV18 and TRBJ2-2; TRBD1 matches at 7 bases. The CDR3 extends over 16 amino acids. Per germline, CDR1 KGHSH and CDR2 LQKENI. The V segment lost 4 bases and the J segment 5 bases; nucleotides outside the gene matches: 10. The CDR3 loop reads CASSRQGAPFTGELFF. In DNA form, the CDR3 reads TGTGCCAGCTCACGACAGGGTGCGCCATTTACCGGGGAGCTGTTTTTT.

The rearrangement joins TRBV30 to TRBJ2-1; D is ambiguous. The CDR3 is 13 residues long. V was clipped by 2 bases and J by 4 bases, with 9 bases between them. CDR1 is GTSNPN, CDR2 SVGIG, per germline (reference sequence). CDR3 in DNA: TGTGCCTGGAGTAAGAAGCAATACAATGAGCAGTTCTTC. This codes for CAWSKKQYNEQFF.

The J gene is TRBJ1-4, the V gene TRBV11-2, with 7 nucleotides matching TRBD1. The germline CDR1 and CDR2 sequences are SGHAT and FQNNGV. The CDR3 consists of 15 residues. Trimming at V came to 5 bases and at J to 10 bases, leaving 13 bases not matched to a gene. The CDR3 bases are TGTGCCAGCAGCCGCCGACAGGGTGAGGAAGGAAAACTGTTTTTT. The encoded protein is CASSRRQGEEGKLFF.

The chain combines TRBV6-5 with TRBJ1-2, with TRBD1 identical over 9 bases. The CDR3 length is 13 residues. Trimming at V came to 5 bases and at J to 8 bases, leaving 6 bases not matched to a gene. Germline-derived CDR1 and CDR2 are MNHEY and SVGAGI. The DNA for the CDR3 is TGTGCCAGCAGTGAAGGGACAGGGCGCGGCTACACCTTC. Translated, it gives CASSEGTGRGYTF.

The V call is TRBV7-9, the J call TRBJ2-1; 7 bases fit TRBD2. CDR1 is SEHNR, CDR2 FQNEAQ, per germline (reference sequence). This CDR3 has 15 amino acids. With 3 bases clipped from V and 7 bases from J, the junction kept 9 bases outside the gene matches. For the CDR3, the DNA is TGTGCCAGCAGCTTCAGGGAACGAGCGGGAAATGAGCAGTTCTTC. Translated: CASSFRERAGNEQFF.

The sample holds a few counts of this clone. The rearrangement links TRBV7-2 to TRBJ2-7; a weak D match, TRBD1 (6 bases). CDR1 and CDR2 (germline): SGHTA, FQGNSA. The CDR3 totals 12 residues. The V gene lost 4 bases and the J gene lost 4 bases, with 8 bases spanning the gap. The CDR3, as DNA: TGTGCCAGCAGCTCCAGGGGTTACGAGCAGTACTTC. Residues: CASSSRGYEQYF.

The chain joins TRBV4-3 to TRBJ2-3; TRBD2 is a possible D gene (5 bases). The V end lost 5 bases, the J end lost 2 bases, and 11 bases lay between the germline ends. The CDR3 sequence is 14 residues long. The V gene's germline CDR1 is LGHNA and CDR2 YSLEER. Here the CDR3 DNA reads TGCGCCAGCAGCGAAGGAGGATACACAGATACGCAGTATTTT. This gives the protein CASSEGGYTDTQYF.

The chain couples TRBV18 to TRBJ2-1; 12 nucleotides agree with TRBD2. Germline loops: CDR1 KGHSH, CDR2 LQKENI. CDR3 length: 15 amino acids. V lost 6 bases to trimming and J lost 5 bases; unmatched junction nucleotides: 5. The CDR3 loop is CASSRTSGNNNEQFF. CDR3 DNA: TGTGCCAGCTCCCGGACTAGCGGGAACAACAATGAGCAGTTCTTC.

This clone was counted many times. The gene calls are TRBV2 and TRBJ2-1; the D gene is possibly TRBD2 (5 bases). Germline CDR1 and CDR2: SNHLY and FYNNEI. This CDR3 comprises 13 residues. V was clipped by 4 bases and J by 5 bases, with 9 bases between them. CDR3 DNA sequence: TGTGCCAGCAGTGTGCTAGCTAACAATGAGCAGTTCTTC. Protein: CASSVLANNEQFF.

The chain has TRBV23-1 and TRBJ2-3; 12 nucleotides match TRBD2. TRBV23-1 is known as an ORF, though its function is uncertain. The CDR3 consists of 18 residues. The trim removed 0 bases at V and 6 bases at J, leaving 10 bases unmatched. The CDR3 bases are TGCGCCAGCAGTCAATCGCTCCCGGCTAGCGGGAGGGCGGATACGCAGTATTTT. It specifies CASSQSLPASGRADTQYF.

This clone was observed a few times. The DNA for the CDR3 is TGTGCCAGCAGTTACGACAGGGGGCGACAAGCTTTCTTT. It codes for CASSYDRGRQAFF. The rearrangement uses TRBV6-6 and TRBJ1-1, with 10 bases fitting TRBD1. The CDR3 sequence is 13 residues long. J gave up 9 bases and V 2 bases, and 3 bases lay outside the gene matches. The germline gives CDR1 MNHNY, CDR2 SVGAGI (reference sequence).

The V and J genes are TRBV19 and TRBJ1-1, with D tentatively TRBD1 (5 bases). V shed 1 base and J shed 2 bases, with 8 bases lying between them. Germline V lookup: CDR1 LNHDA, CDR2 SQIVND (reference sequence). There are 14 residues in the CDR3. The CDR3 DNA reads TGTGCCAGTAGTATAGGGGGCACCAACACTGAAGCTTTCTTT. Its protein product is CASSIGGTNTEAFF.